These 7 T cell receptor beta chains originate from one sample sequenced in a study of CD8+ T cells in alopecia areata. Treatment meaning: oral pan-JAK inhibitor, 5-10 mg twice daily. Extraction and reverse transcription of RNA yielded cDNA as the sequencing template. The repertoire was sequenced with immunoSEQ multiplex PCR; TCRdb's copy has only in-frame clones and lacks some. The sample yields about 180,000 clones, about 51% seen once. The source was CD8+ T cells sorted from blood, collected at week 52, from a patient treated with tofacitinib. These receptor sequences come from a human donor with alopecia areata.

This clone showed up just a few times. The chain combines TRBV19 with TRBJ2-3; either TRBD1 or TRBD2 may supply D (5 bases each). Germline loops: CDR1 LNHDA, CDR2 SQIVND (reference sequence). Trimming stripped 6 bases from V and 4 bases from J, with 17 bases between. The CDR3 covers 15 residues. The CDR3 DNA reads as TGTGCCAGTAGCCGGACTCATTGGGGCTCAGATACGCAGTATTTT. Amino acids: CASSRTHWGSDTQYF.

The chain uses TRBV27 and TRBJ2-1; 12 bases fit TRBD2. The CDR3 is 16 residues long. Germline-derived CDR1 and CDR2 are MNHEY and SMNVEV (reference sequence). Trimming cost V 0 bases and J 9 bases; bases outside gene matches: 6. The CDR3 bases are TGTGCCAGCAGTTTATCGGTGACTAGCGGGGGCCTTGAGCAGTTCTTC. Its protein product is CASSLSVTSGGLEQFF.

The gene calls are TRBV25-1 and TRBJ2-1, with D perhaps being TRBD1 or TRBD2 (5 bases each). CDR3 length: 12 amino acids. Germline V gene lookup returns CDR1 MGHDK and CDR2 SYGVNS. V lost 8 bases and J lost 6, with 11 bases in between. The DNA of the CDR3 is TGTGCCAGCGGGACCGAAGTCAATGAGCAGTTCTTC. It translates to CASGTEVNEQFF.

The chain joins TRBV15 to TRBJ2-1, with D possibly matching TRBD1 (6 bases). This CDR3 is 17 amino acids long. V lost 2 bases and J lost 5, with 19 bases in between. Germline lookup yields CDR1 LNHNV and CDR2 YYDKDF (reference sequence). The CDR3 loop is CATSRPNRRTANNEQFF. As DNA, the CDR3 is TGTGCCACCAGCAGACCTAATCGTAGGACAGCAAACAATGAGCAGTTCTTC.

This sequence joins TRBV30 and TRBJ2-2; D unresolved. Deletions cut 0 bases from V and 6 bases from J, with 5 bases between. CDR1 and CDR2 from the germline V gene are GTSNPN and SVGIG (reference sequence). CDR3 length equals 12 residues. The CDR3 sequence: CAWSVSAGELFF. The CDR3 nucleotides are TGTGCCTGGAGTGTTAGTGCCGGGGAGCTGTTTTTT.

Points on this clone: The identical CDR3 is also encoded by other nucleotide sequences in the sample. The CDR3 sequence: CASSYSESYEQYF. The CDR3 nucleotides are TGTGCCAGCAGTTACTCGGAATCCTACGAGCAGTACTTC. The V and J genes are TRBV6-5 and TRBJ2-7; D is uncertain. CDR3 length equals 13 residues. V lost 0 bases and J 1 base, leaving 4 bases between the germline ends. Germline CDR1 MNHEY, CDR2 SVGAGI.

CDR3 protein: CSGLGSYNEQFF. The CDR3 DNA sequence: TGCAGCGGACTAGGGTCCTACAATGAGCAGTTCTTC. The rearrangement links TRBV29-1 to TRBJ2-1; a possible D gene is TRBD2 (6 bases). This CDR3 region has 12 residues. Germline CDR1 and CDR2: SQVTM and ANQGSEA. V was cut by 7 bases and J by 1 base, with 8 bases left in between.